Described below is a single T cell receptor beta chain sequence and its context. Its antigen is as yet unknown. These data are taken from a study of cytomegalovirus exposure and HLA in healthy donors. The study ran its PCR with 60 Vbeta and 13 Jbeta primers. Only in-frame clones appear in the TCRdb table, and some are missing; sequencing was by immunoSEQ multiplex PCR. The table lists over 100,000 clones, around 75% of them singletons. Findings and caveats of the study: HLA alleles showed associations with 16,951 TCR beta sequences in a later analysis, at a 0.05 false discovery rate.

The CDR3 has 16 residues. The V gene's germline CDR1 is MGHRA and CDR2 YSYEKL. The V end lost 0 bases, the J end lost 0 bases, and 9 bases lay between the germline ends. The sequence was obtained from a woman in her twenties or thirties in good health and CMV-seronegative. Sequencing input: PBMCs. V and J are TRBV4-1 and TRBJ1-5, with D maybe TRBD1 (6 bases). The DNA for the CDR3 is TGCGCCAGCAGCCAAGAAAGGGGGTATAGCAATCAGCCCCAGCATTTT. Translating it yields CASSQERGYSNQPQHF.